Following are 20 T cell receptor beta chains from one sample sequenced in a study of shared clonotypes between healthy human individuals. Libraries were prepared by immunoSEQ multiplex PCR; TCRdb keeps only in-frame clonotypes and omits some of them. The sample contains around 2.1 million clones, around 95% of which appear only once. Sequencing was performed on naive CD4+ T cells sorted from blood. Indicated subset: CD45RA+ positively selected. These receptors were taken from a man aged 18 to 30 in good health.

This chain uses TRBV2 with TRBJ2-7, with D uncertain. This CDR3 spans 12 amino acids. Germline CDR1 and CDR2: SNHLY and FYNNEI. V was trimmed by 6 bases and J by 0 bases, leaving 6 bases between them. In DNA, the CDR3 is TGTGCCAGCAGACGCCTCTCCTACGAGCAGTACTTC. Protein product: CASRRLSYEQYF.

The rearrangement joins TRBV15 to TRBJ2-6; D remains unclear. CDR1 and CDR2 from the germline V gene are LNHNV and YYDKDF (reference sequence). The CDR3 is 15 residues long. V lost 1 base to trimming and J lost 2 bases, with 6 bases between them. This CDR3 is CATSRALAGANVLTF. CDR3 coding DNA: TGTGCCACCAGCAGAGCCCTCGCTGGGGCCAACGTCCTGACTTTC.

V gene TRBV5-6 combines with J gene TRBJ1-5; no clear D. V shed 1 base and J shed 6 bases, with 11 bases lying between them. The CDR3 runs 14 residues. Germline loops: CDR1 SGHDT, CDR2 YYEEEE. CDR3 in DNA: TGTGCCAGCAGCTTGAGGCAGGCATTTCAGCCCCAGCATTTT. Translation: CASSLRQAFQPQHF. Supplemented by reference TRBV5-6 and TRBJ1-5, the full variable domain reads DAGVTQSPTHLIKTRGQQVTLRCSPKSGHDTVSWYQQALGQGPQFIFQYYEEEERQRGNFPDRFSGHQFPNYSSELNVNALLLGDSALYLCASSLRQAFQPQHFGDGTRLSIL.

The chain employs TRBV11-2 and TRBJ2-1; 10 bases are a match to TRBD2. Per the germline V gene, CDR1 is SGHAT and CDR2 is FQNNGV. With 0 bases clipped from V and 10 bases from J, the junction kept 9 bases outside the gene matches. CDR3 size: 16 residues. CDR3 sequence (DNA): TGTGCCAGCAGCTTAGACCTAGCGGGAGATCTAGGGGAGCAGTTCTTC. Protein: CASSLDLAGDLGEQFF.

The J gene is TRBJ1-3, the V gene TRBV5-6; 9 bases are shared with TRBD1. V was pared by 0 bases and J by 0 bases, with 1 base of the junction left unmatched. The germline gives CDR1 SGHDT, CDR2 YYEEEE. This CDR3 comprises 16 residues. CDR3 protein: CASSLGTGDSGNTIYF. The CDR3 DNA sequence: TGTGCCAGCAGCTTGGGGACAGGGGACTCTGGAAACACCATATATTTT.

The rearrangement uses TRBV28 and TRBJ2-7; possible D gene TRBD2, 5 bases. Trimming took off 3 bases at V and 7 bases at J, with 19 bases between the two ends. This CDR3 spans 15 amino acids. Germline lookup yields CDR1 MDHEN and CDR2 SYDVKM. The CDR3 nucleotides are TGTGCCAGCAGTTTTAAGGCGGGCTCCAGGCAGGAGCAGTACTTC. Its translation is CASSFKAGSRQEQYF.

This chain connects TRBV28 to TRBJ1-6; D remains ambiguous. There are 14 residues in the CDR3. Germline CDR1 reads MDHEN; CDR2 reads SYDVKM. Deletions cut 3 bases from V and 7 bases from J, with 10 bases between. The CDR3 here is CASSFGVANSPLHF. For the CDR3, the DNA is TGTGCCAGCAGTTTTGGGGTGGCCAATTCACCCCTCCACTTT.

The chain joins TRBV5-6 to TRBJ2-3, with 11 bases aligning to TRBD2. V was pared by 5 bases and J by 8 bases, with 7 bases of the junction left unmatched. This CDR3 has 14 residues. Germline CDR1 SGHDT, CDR2 YYEEEE. CDR3 region: CASRLAGEQITQYF. The CDR3 nucleotides read TGTGCCAGCAGACTAGCGGGGGAGCAGATTACGCAGTATTTT.

J is TRBJ2-7 and V is TRBV5-1; no reliable D call. CDR3 length: 15 amino acids. Trimming took 0 bases from V and 3 from J, leaving 13 bases between them. The germline V gene encodes CDR1 SGHRS and CDR2 YFSETQ. CDR3 sequence reads: CASSLGQQQVYEQYF. For the CDR3, the DNA is TGCGCCAGCAGCTTGGGTCAGCAACAAGTCTACGAGCAGTACTTC.

The chain uses TRBV5-1 and TRBJ1-5; perhaps TRBD1 as D (5 bases). Trimming removed 2 bases from V and 6 bases from J, with 12 bases in between. The CDR3 runs to 14 residues. Germline lookup yields CDR1 SGHRS and CDR2 YFSETQ. The CDR3 here is CASSFGGAGQPQHF. The CDR3 nucleotides are TGCGCCAGCAGCTTCGGAGGGGCTGGTCAGCCCCAGCATTTT.

The chain joins TRBV4-1 to TRBJ2-5; D is ambiguous. The CDR3 loop spans 16 amino acids. The germline CDR1 and CDR2 sequences are MGHRA and YSYEKL. V lost 1 base and J lost 1, with 13 bases in between. The CDR3 sequence: CASSQAPTRAQETQYF. In DNA, the CDR3 is TGCGCCAGCAGCCAAGCCCCTACAAGGGCCCAAGAGACCCAGTACTTC.

V and J are TRBV5-1 and TRBJ2-3; D is unresolved. Trimming removed 1 base from V and 5 bases from J, with 5 bases in between. The CDR3 has 12 residues. Germline V CDR1 and CDR2: SGHRS, YFSETQ. The CDR3 DNA follows: TGCGCCAGCAGCTTGAGCGAAGATACGCAGTATTTT. This codes for CASSLSEDTQYF.

With regard to this clone: The sample holds other DNA sequences that translate to the same CDR3. The genes are TRBV6-5 and TRBJ2-3; 7 bases map to TRBD1. With V trimmed by 0 bases and J by 4 bases, 1 base remained unmatched. There are 14 residues in the CDR3. In germline, CDR1 is MNHEY, CDR2 SVGAGI. In nucleotides, the CDR3 is TGTGCCAGCAGTTACTCAGGGGGCTCAGATACGCAGTATTTT. Its protein is CASSYSGGSDTQYF.

Details on this clone: The sample has other DNA sequences that encode this CDR3 too. The V call is TRBV7-2, the J call TRBJ1-1; no reliable D call. The CDR3 length is 12 residues. Trimming took 5 bases from V and 6 from J, leaving 10 bases between them. Germline CDR1 is SGHTA and CDR2 is FQGNSA. The CDR3 bases are TGTGCCAGCAGCCTCTCCGGGGCTGAAGCTTTCTTT. Residues: CASSLSGAEAFF.

The chain recombines TRBV6-5 with TRBJ2-1; 10 bases agree with TRBD2. J lost 9 bases, V lost 6 bases, and 11 bases had no gene match. Germline values: CDR1 MNHEY, CDR2 SVGAGI. There are 15 residues in the CDR3. DNA for the CDR3: TGTGCCAGCAGGCCATCGGGACTAGCGATGGCTGAGCAGTTCTTC. This translates into CASRPSGLAMAEQFF.

CDR3 sequence reads: CASRDRGGTDTQYF. As DNA, the CDR3 is TGTGCCAGCAGGGACAGGGGTGGGACAGATACGCAGTATTTT. This chain links TRBV28 with TRBJ2-3; 9 bases fit TRBD1. J was trimmed by 3 bases and V by 6 bases; bases with no gene match: 4. Germline V CDR1 and CDR2: MDHEN, SYDVKM. The CDR3 is made up of 14 amino acids.

The rearrangement uses TRBV6-5 and TRBJ1-4; D ambiguous. The length of the CDR3 is 14 residues. CDR1 is MNHEY, CDR2 SVGAGI, per germline. V lost 4 bases and J 14 bases, leaving 20 bases between the germline ends. CDR3 sequence: CASSFGGGLGELFF. The CDR3 DNA is TGTGCCAGCAGTTTCGGTGGTGGATTGGGAGAGCTGTTTTTT.

Comment on this clone: This sample includes further DNA sequences coding for the same CDR3. The chain has TRBV7-2 and TRBJ2-2, with D uncertain. V was clipped by 3 bases and J by 5 bases, with 7 bases between them. This CDR3 comprises 13 residues. Looked up from germline, CDR1 is SGHTA and CDR2 is FQGNSA. The CDR3 is CASSFIATGELFF. CDR3 in DNA: TGTGCCAGCAGCTTCATAGCTACCGGGGAGCTGTTTTTT.

As regards this clone: Other DNA sequences from this sample encode an identical CDR3 as well. This chain links TRBV7-9 with TRBJ2-5; D is uncertain. Germline V gene data show CDR1 as SEHNR and CDR2 as FQNEAQ (reference sequence). This CDR3 spans 15 amino acids. Trimming removed 1 base at V and 2 bases at J, with 11 bases between. The CDR3 DNA is TGTGCCAGCAGCTTAGGGGTGGCAGTACAAGAGACCCAGTACTTC. Protein: CASSLGVAVQETQYF.

V gene TRBV2 combines with J gene TRBJ2-7; D might be TRBD1 or TRBD2, each matching 5 bases. Germline CDR1 SNHLY, CDR2 FYNNEI. This CDR3 spans 13 amino acids. The V and J ends lost 3 bases and 12 bases respectively, with 18 bases between them. CDR3 residues: CASSESPGQGRYF. CDR3 sequence (DNA): TGTGCCAGCAGTGAGTCTCCGGGGCAGGGTCGGTACTTC. Complete variable domain (other parts from reference TRBV2 and TRBJ2-7): EPEVTQTPSHQVTQMGQEVILRCVPISNHLYFYWYRQILGQKVEFLVSFYNNEISEKSEIFDDQFSVERPDGSNFTLKIRSTKLEDSAMYFCASSESPGQGRYFGPGTRLTVT.